The following is a T cell receptor beta chain sequence with its context. The data were obtained in a study of shared clonotypes between healthy human individuals. Investigators spread the genomic DNA of each subset evenly over several immunoSEQ plates. TCRdb's table, derived via immunoSEQ multiplex PCR, lists solely in-frame clones and lacks some. Of approximately 640,000 clones in the sample, about 90% are singletons; the top ten hold 34%. The V gene's germline CDR1 is DFQATT and CDR2 SNEGSKA (reference sequence). The V gene lost 5 bases and the J gene lost 9 bases, with 11 bases spanning the gap. This CDR3 comprises 11 residues.

The genes are TRBV20-1 and TRBJ2-1; D gene unclear. This TCR came from a man between 18 and 29 years old in good health. Some clones in this sample may be carry-over from other donors' samples. The specimen sequenced was memory CD8+ T cells from PBMCs. The subset was: CD45RO+ cells pooled with CCR7-negative TemRA cells. The CDR3 DNA reads TGCAGTGCTCGAAAAGCGCGTGAGCAGTTCTTC. Protein product: CSARKAREQFF.